What follows are 10 T cell receptor beta chains derived from one specimen sequenced in a study of T cell responses to AZD1222 COVID-19 vaccine. Using immunoSEQ multiplex PCR, the repertoire was profiled, and TCRdb retains in-frame clones only, with some absent. The sample gives under 95,000 clones, under 90% of which show up once; approximately 1.4% is in the top ten. The source material was peripheral blood, sampled 28 days after the second AZD1222 dose. These TCRs come from an adult who received the AZD1222 COVID-19 vaccine.

V is TRBV3-1 (or the pseudogene TRBV3-2) and J is TRBJ2-2; 7 nucleotides line up with TRBD1. V gave up 4 bases and J gave up 10 bases; unmatched junction bases: 3. The CDR3 has 12 amino acids. The germline V gene has CDR1 LGHDT and CDR2 YNNKEL (reference sequence). DNA for the CDR3: TGTGCCAGCAGCCCGACAGGGATGGAGCTGTTTTTT. Its translation: CASSPTGMELFF.

The gene calls are TRBV7-2 and TRBJ2-7, with a weak D call TRBD2 (6 bases). The V gene lost 6 bases and the J gene lost 2 bases, with 14 bases spanning the gap. This CDR3 has 14 residues. From germline, CDR1 is SGHTA and CDR2 FQGNSA. CDR3 sequence: CASSLNSGPYEQYF. In DNA form, the CDR3 reads TGTGCCAGCAGTCTTAACAGCGGGCCCTACGAGCAGTACTTC.

The rearrangement uses TRBV5-1 and TRBJ1-4, with 7 bases matching TRBD1. CDR1 is SGHRS and CDR2 is YFSETQ in the germline V gene. The CDR3 is 16 residues long. The V and J ends lost 0 bases and 11 bases, in that order; junction bases with no gene match: 13. The CDR3: CASSLAKGTVSEKLFF. The CDR3 coding sequence is TGCGCCAGCAGCTTGGCCAAAGGGACAGTCAGCGAGAAACTGTTTTTT.

The rearrangement links TRBV28 to TRBJ1-5, with no clear D. The CDR3 spans 15 residues. V dropped 5 bases and J dropped 1 base, with 12 bases sitting between them. Germline V gene data show CDR1 as MDHEN and CDR2 as SYDVKM. The CDR3 region is CASSPLSGSNQPQHF. The CDR3 region has the DNA TGTGCCAGCAGTCCGCTTTCGGGGAGCAATCAGCCCCAGCATTTT.

The chain uses TRBV13 and TRBJ1-6; tentative D call: TRBD1 (6 bases). The V gene's germline CDR1 is PRHDT and CDR2 FYEKMQ (reference sequence). The CDR3 is 17 amino acids. V lost 0 bases and J lost 0, with 9 bases in between. The CDR3 loop reads CASSLGEQGSYNSPLHF. As DNA, the CDR3 is TGTGCCAGCAGCTTAGGCGAACAGGGCTCCTATAATTCACCCCTCCACTTT.

This chain joins TRBV6-1 and TRBJ1-5, with D hard to call. The CDR3 runs 16 residues. Germline-derived CDR1 and CDR2 are MNHNS and SASEGT. Trimming left V 4 bases short and J 5 bases short, with 18 bases between. CDR3 nucleotides: TGTGCCAGCAGTGTGTTTATTGTAGGGCCTCATCAGCCCCAGCATTTT. Its protein is CASSVFIVGPHQPQHF.

The genes are TRBV6-2 or TRBV6-3 and TRBJ2-7; D call uncertain. CDR1 and CDR2 from the germline V gene are MNHEY and SVGEGT. The CDR3 covers 14 residues. V lost 5 bases and J lost 5, with 16 bases in between. Here the CDR3 reads CASSKPPFGDEQYF. CDR3 bases: TGTGCCAGCAGTAAACCCCCATTTGGGGACGAGCAGTACTTC.

This sequence joins TRBV5-1 and TRBJ2-3; 13 positions agree with TRBD2. Germline values: CDR1 SGHRS, CDR2 YFSETQ. The CDR3 is made up of 15 amino acids. V lost 5 bases to trimming and J lost 6 bases; unmatched junction nucleotides: 6. DNA of the CDR3: TGCGCCAGCAGAACGGGACTAGCGGGGTCTGATACGCAGTATTTT. This gives the protein CASRTGLAGSDTQYF.

V usage is TRBV24-1 and J usage is TRBJ2-2, with 7 bases matching TRBD1. Germline-derived CDR1 and CDR2 are KGHDR and SFDVKD. The CDR3 is 15 amino acids. After removal of 2 bases from V and 4 bases from J, the junction contained 3 bases not matched to a gene. CDR3: CATSDYRGGTGELFF. CDR3 nucleotide sequence: TGTGCCACCAGTGATTACAGGGGTGGCACCGGGGAGCTGTTTTTT.

CDR3 in DNA: TGCGCCAGCAGCCAAGATTTCAGCCAATTCTATGGCTACACCTTC. This codes for CASSQDFSQFYGYTF. The chain employs TRBV4-3 and TRBJ1-2; the D is unclear. There are 15 residues in the CDR3. Trimming pared 0 bases from V and 4 bases from J, leaving 12 bases between. Germline lookup yields CDR1 LGHNA and CDR2 YSLEER.